This is a list of T cell receptor beta chains from one sample in a study of molecular identifiers for immune sequencing clone quantification. TCRdb analysed the PCR reads with MiXCR anew, one entry per CDR3 protein. This sample has around 460,000 distinct CDR3 sequences, with around 23% found just once. Source material: naive CD8+ T cells from blood, with Jurkat cell RNA spiked in. The receptors come from a human donor in good health. Some libraries in this study had Jurkat cell RNA spiked in. Both conserved end residues are part of each CDR3. The order of the fields is CDR3 DNA, CDR3 protein, clone size, D gene, J gene, V gene. A D gene is named only where the DNA matches it firmly. The listing skips clone size in some rows; elsewhere it reads once, few, many or a size class.

CDR3 DNA: TGCAGCGTTGAAGTGGGAGGTTCCTACGAGCAGTACTTC
CDR3 protein: CSVEVGGSYEQYF
clone size: many
D gene: .
J gene: TRBJ2-7
V gene: TRBV29-1

CDR3 DNA: TGTGCCAGCAGCCAAGGGGGGCTGAAGACCCAGTACTTC
CDR3 protein: CASSQGGLKTQYF
clone size: few
D gene: .
J gene: TRBJ2-5
V gene: TRBV3-1

CDR3 DNA: TGTGCCACCAGTGATTTGGGTATGGTCGGACCACCTACGAACACCGGGGAGCTGTTTTTT
CDR3 protein: CATSDLGMVGPPTNTGELFF
clone size: .
D gene: .
J gene: TRBJ2-2
V gene: TRBV24-1

CDR3 DNA: TGCGCCAGCAGGGTGGCGCCGGGCACCGGGGAGCTGTTTTTT
CDR3 protein: CASRVAPGTGELFF
clone size: few
D gene: .
J gene: TRBJ2-2
V gene: TRBV5-1

CDR3 DNA: TGTGCCAGCAGGGACAAGGCGAGCTCCTATAATTCACCCCTCCGCTTT
CDR3 protein: CASRDKASSYNSPLRF
clone size: .
D gene: .
J gene: TRBJ1-6
V gene: TRBV6-6

CDR3 DNA: TGTGCCAGCCGGGCCAGACTACATCAAGAGACCCAGTACTTC
CDR3 protein: CASRARLHQETQYF
clone size: once
D gene: .
J gene: TRBJ2-5
V gene: TRBV27

CDR3 DNA: TGCAGTGCCGGATTAGGAGGGACAGATACGCAGTATTTT
CDR3 protein: CSAGLGGTDTQYF
clone size: many
D gene: .
J gene: TRBJ2-3
V gene: TRBV20-1

CDR3 DNA: TGTGCCAGCAGTGAAGGAGGGAGGGGCACAGATACGCAGTATTTT
CDR3 protein: CASSEGGRGTDTQYF
clone size: few
D gene: TRBD2
J gene: TRBJ2-3
V gene: TRBV2

CDR3 DNA: TGTGCCAGCAGCCCTGGGACTAGCGGGGTCTACGAGCAGTACTTC
CDR3 protein: CASSPGTSGVYEQYF
clone size: .
D gene: TRBD2
J gene: TRBJ2-7
V gene: TRBV27

CDR3 DNA: TGTGCCAGTTCGACTAGTACCTACGAGCAGTACTTC
CDR3 protein: CASSTSTYEQYF
clone size: many
D gene: .
J gene: TRBJ2-7
V gene: TRBV7-9

CDR3 DNA: TGTGCCAGCAGCCATAACCGGGACAGGTACACCGGGGAGCTGTTTTTT
CDR3 protein: CASSHNRDRYTGELFF
clone size: few
D gene: TRBD1
J gene: TRBJ2-2
V gene: TRBV7-9

CDR3 DNA: TGTGCCAGCAGTCCCAATGAGGACAGGTTGGTATGGGCTTTCTTT
CDR3 protein: CASSPNEDRLVWAFF
clone size: few
D gene: TRBD1
J gene: TRBJ1-1
V gene: TRBV12-3/TRBV12-4

CDR3 DNA: TGTGCCAGCAGTGCGGGACTAGGCCCCTACGAGCAGTACTTC
CDR3 protein: CASSAGLGPYEQYF
clone size: many
D gene: TRBD2
J gene: TRBJ2-7
V gene: TRBV6-6

CDR3 DNA: TGTGCCAGCAGTTTTCTTCAGCCCCAGCATTTT
CDR3 protein: CASSFLQPQHF
clone size: many
D gene: .
J gene: TRBJ1-5
V gene: TRBV28

CDR3 DNA: TGTGCCAGCAGTATCGACAGGGATGATGGCTACACCTTC
CDR3 protein: CASSIDRDDGYTF
clone size: few
D gene: TRBD1
J gene: TRBJ1-2
V gene: TRBV6-2/TRBV6-3

CDR3 DNA: TGTGCCAGCAGTCACTATAATCAGCCCCAGCATTTT
CDR3 protein: CASSHYNQPQHF
clone size: few
D gene: .
J gene: TRBJ1-5
V gene: TRBV12-3/TRBV12-4

CDR3 DNA: TGTGCCAGCAGCGTCGGGACAGCACCGTGCACAGATACGCAGTATTTT
CDR3 protein: CASSVGTAPCTDTQYF
clone size: .
D gene: TRBD1
J gene: TRBJ2-3
V gene: TRBV9

CDR3 DNA: TGTGCCAGTAGTATTGGCATTCTTGACGGCTACACCTTC
CDR3 protein: CASSIGILDGYTF
clone size: few
D gene: .
J gene: TRBJ1-2
V gene: TRBV19

CDR3 DNA: TGTGCCAGCAGTTTAAACGGGGTAATCACTGAAGCTTTCTTT
CDR3 protein: CASSLNGVITEAFF
clone size: .
D gene: .
J gene: TRBJ1-1
V gene: TRBV27

CDR3 DNA: TGTGCCAGCAGCTTGGACGGCATGAACACTGAAGCTTTCTTT
CDR3 protein: CASSLDGMNTEAFF
clone size: many
D gene: .
J gene: TRBJ1-1
V gene: TRBV5-4

CDR3 DNA: TGTGCCAGTAGTACAGGGGGTAGGTCCTACAATGAGCAGTTCTTC
CDR3 protein: CASSTGGRSYNEQFF
clone size: .
D gene: TRBD1
J gene: TRBJ2-1
V gene: TRBV19

CDR3 DNA: TGTGCCAGCAGCTGGCCCGGACAGGGGCCTAATGAGCAGTTCTTC
CDR3 protein: CASSWPGQGPNEQFF
clone size: few
D gene: TRBD1
J gene: TRBJ2-1
V gene: TRBV7-9

CDR3 DNA: TGCGCCAGCAGCCAAGATCCGGGGGCGAACGGGAATGAGCAGTTCTTC
CDR3 protein: CASSQDPGANGNEQFF
clone size: few
D gene: .
J gene: TRBJ2-1
V gene: TRBV4-3

CDR3 DNA: TGCGCCAGCAGCCAAGATCTGGGACAGGGTTATGAGCAGTTCTTC
CDR3 protein: CASSQDLGQGYEQFF
clone size: few
D gene: TRBD1
J gene: TRBJ2-1
V gene: TRBV4-3

CDR3 DNA: TGTGCCACCAGCCCGGGGTCGGGCCAAGAGACCCAGTACTTC
CDR3 protein: CATSPGSGQETQYF
clone size: few
D gene: .
J gene: TRBJ2-5
V gene: TRBV24-1

CDR3 DNA: TGCAGCGTCAAACAGGGGAACACCGGGGAGCTGTTTTTT
CDR3 protein: CSVKQGNTGELFF
clone size: many
D gene: .
J gene: TRBJ2-2
V gene: TRBV29-1

CDR3 DNA: TGTGCCAGCAGTTTTATATCCCTCGGGGGTTTCCCTCTAGATAGCGACTATGGCTACACCTTC
CDR3 protein: CASSFISLGGFPLDSDYGYTF
clone size: few
D gene: .
J gene: TRBJ1-2
V gene: TRBV28